A selection of T cell receptor beta chains follows, all from one sample in a study of blood T cell repertoires in COVID-19. TCRdb's table, derived via immunoSEQ multiplex PCR, lists solely in-frame clones and lacks some. The table lists 280,000 or so clones, over 75% of them singletons, with about an eighth in the top ten. The sample consisted of peripheral blood. These receptors all stem from a human donor in a cohort sampled during active COVID-19. Each CDR3 is given with its conserved first and last residue. A D gene is named only where the DNA matches it firmly. Rows give clone size only sometimes, using once, few, many, or a class for an expanded clone.

TRBJ1-1 | 13 | . | . | TRBV12-3/TRBV12-4 | CASSNGGNTEAFF | TGTGCCAGCAGTAACGGAGGGAACACTGAAGCTTTCTTT
TRBJ2-2 | 18 | TRBD2 | . | TRBV25-1 | CASSAGLAGPARAGELFF | TGTGCCAGCAGTGCCGGACTAGCGGGCCCCGCCCGGGCCGGGGAGCTGTTTTTT
TRBJ2-7 | 18 | TRBD2 | . | TRBV3-1/TRBV3-2 | CASSQDPRGSGRLYEQYF | TGTGCCAGCAGCCAAGATCCCCGGGGGAGCGGGAGGCTCTACGAGCAGTACTTC
TRBJ2-7 | 15 | TRBD1 | . | TRBV5-1 | CASSLRQGAIYEQYF | TGCGCCAGCAGCTTAAGACAGGGGGCCATCTACGAGCAGTACTTC
TRBJ1-1 | 14 | . | few | TRBV5-4 | CASSRNGGAPEAFF | TGTGCCAGCAGCCGGAATGGGGGGGCCCCTGAAGCTTTCTTT
TRBJ1-5 | 15 | TRBD1 | . | TRBV3-1/TRBV3-2 | CASSQGQGSNQPQHF | TGTGCCAGCAGCCAAGGACAGGGAAGCAATCAGCCCCAGCATTTT
TRBJ2-7 | 14 | TRBD1 | . | TRBV11-2 | CASSLGTGTYEQYF | TGTGCCAGCAGCCTCGGGACAGGGACCTACGAGCAGTACTTC
TRBJ2-2 | 11 | . | few | TRBV7-9 | CASSPLGELFF | TGTGCCAGCAGCCCTTTGGGGGAGCTGTTTTTT
TRBJ1-1 | 13 | . | . | TRBV7-2 | CASSSDRNTEAFF | TGTGCCAGCAGCTCCGACAGGAACACTGAAGCTTTCTTT
TRBJ2-7 | 12 | . | . | TRBV7-9 | CASSPVSYEQYF | TGTGCCAGCAGCCCAGTTTCCTACGAGCAGTACTTC
TRBJ2-1 | 14 | TRBD2 | . | TRBV4-1 | CASSPGLALNEQFF | TGCGCCAGCAGCCCGGGACTAGCCCTAAATGAGCAGTTCTTC
TRBJ2-1 | 15 | . | . | TRBV7-6 | CASSLVGSSYNEQFF | TGTGCCAGCAGCTTAGTTGGGAGCTCCTACAATGAGCAGTTCTTC
TRBJ1-3 | 12 | . | . | TRBV12-3/TRBV12-4 | CATKPGGNTIYF | TGTGCCACCAAACCAGGGGGAAACACCATATATTTT
TRBJ1-4 | 14 | . | once | TRBV4-1 | CASSKTGSNEKLFF | TGCGCCAGCAGCAAGACAGGCTCTAATGAAAAACTGTTTTTT
TRBJ2-1 | 16 | TRBD2 | . | TRBV18 | CASSPGSSGKAGEQFF | TGTGCCAGCTCACCCGGTTCCAGCGGGAAGGCTGGTGAGCAGTTCTTC
TRBJ2-5 | 15 | . | . | TRBV21-1 | CASSKGIAGKETQYF | TGTGCCAGCAGCAAAGGGATAGCGGGAAAAGAGACCCAGTACTTC
TRBJ2-2 | 12 | . | . | TRBV5-1 | CASSHSTGELFF | TGCGCCAGCAGCCATAGCACCGGGGAGCTGTTTTTT
TRBJ1-6 | 14 | . | . | TRBV10-1 | CASSAEQTNSPLHF | TGCGCCAGCAGTGCGGAACAGACTAATTCACCCCTCCACTTT
TRBJ1-1 | 18 | . | . | TRBV7-2 | CASSSLSVGGKGNTEAFF | TGTGCCAGCAGCTCCCTGTCCGTGGGGGGAAAAGGGAACACTGAAGCTTTCTTT
TRBJ1-1 | 15 | . | . | TRBV5-5 | CASSPLGTWNTEAFF | TGTGCCAGCAGCCCCCTGGGGACATGGAACACTGAAGCTTTCTTT
TRBJ2-1 | 15 | TRBD1 | . | TRBV24-1 | CATSDFGTGRNEQFF | TGTGCCACCAGTGATTTCGGGACAGGTCGAAATGAGCAGTTCTTC
TRBJ2-3 | 13 | . | . | TRBV7-7 | CASSFSQWDTQYF | TGTGCTAGCAGCTTCTCCCAGTGGGATACGCAGTATTTT
TRBJ2-5 | 15 | TRBD1 | . | TRBV13 | CASSATQTGAETQYF | TGTGCCAGCAGCGCGACTCAAACAGGGGCAGAGACCCAGTACTTC
TRBJ2-2 | 19 | TRBD1 | . | TRBV28 | CASSPNSGTGRSNTGELFF | TGTGCCAGCAGCCCAAATTCCGGGACAGGGAGATCGAACACCGGGGAGCTGTTTTTT
TRBJ2-5 | 13 | . | . | TRBV3-1/TRBV3-2 | CASSQAGVETQYF | TGTGCCAGCAGCCAAGCCGGGGTAGAGACCCAGTACTTC
TRBJ2-2 | 15 | TRBD1 | medium-sized | TRBV6-5 | CASSAGQGADGELFF | TGTGCCAGCTCGGCGGGACAGGGTGCTGACGGGGAGCTGTTTTTT
TRBJ2-1 | 12 | . | . | TRBV7-2 | CASSTQDNEQFF | TGTGCCAGCAGCACACAGGACAATGAGCAGTTCTTC
TRBJ1-5 | 14 | . | . | TRBV27 | CASSLSGGNQPQHF | TGTGCCAGCAGTTTGAGTGGTGGCAATCAGCCCCAGCATTTT
TRBJ2-4 | 12 | TRBD1 | . | TRBV29-1 | CSATGTGNIQYF | TGCAGCGCCACCGGGACAGGGAACATTCAGTACTTC
TRBJ2-5 | 14 | . | . | TRBV19 | CASKGNQGRGTQYF | TGTGCCAGTAAGGGAAACCAGGGGAGAGGGACCCAGTACTTC
TRBJ2-4 | 15 | TRBD2 | . | TRBV27 | CASGRVGMAKNIQYF | TGTGCCAGCGGGAGGGTTGGCATGGCCAAAAACATTCAGTACTTC
TRBJ1-1 | 13 | . | . | TRBV24-1 | CATSQGRYTEAFF | TGTGCCACCAGTCAGGGAAGGTACACTGAAGCTTTCTTT
TRBJ1-2 | 13 | TRBD1 | . | TRBV28 | CASSPDRGVGYTF | TGTGCCAGCAGTCCCGACAGGGGGGTTGGCTACACCTTC
TRBJ1-4 | 13 | . | . | TRBV7-2 | CASSSATNEKLFF | TGTGCCAGCAGCTCCGCAACTAATGAAAAACTGTTTTTT